These 22 T cell receptor beta chains share one sample of origin, sequenced in a study of T-cell reconstitution after alpha-beta-depleted transplantation in children. As it was prepared, the TCRbeta library received unique molecular identifiers. TCRdb reprocessed the PCR reads via MiXCR and lists one record per CDR3 protein. Of 200,000 or so distinct CDR3 sequences in the sample, 5% to 6.5% were seen once. This specimen was PBMCs, taken before TCRalphabeta/CD19-depleted stem cell transplant. Receptors were obtained from a girl younger than two with combined immunodeficiency, due to receive a stem cell transplant.

The CDR3 spells CASSMGGTNYEQYF. The CDR3 nucleotides read TGTGCCAGCTCCATGGGGGGTACCAATTACGAGCAGTACTTC. The chain has TRBV27 and TRBJ2-7; the D gene is possibly TRBD2 (6 bases). V lost 8 bases and J lost 4, with 18 bases in between. The CDR3 sequence is 14 residues long. Per the germline V gene, CDR1 is MNHEY and CDR2 is SMNVEV (reference sequence).

The J gene is TRBJ2-7, the V gene TRBV5-6; 10 positions match TRBD1. The CDR3 has 16 residues. J was trimmed by 3 bases and V by 1 base; bases with no gene match: 7. Germline loops: CDR1 SGHDT, CDR2 YYEEEE. The CDR3 bases are TGTGCCAGCAGCTTGATACCCGGGACAGGGGACTACGAGCAGTACTTC. It codes for CASSLIPGTGDYEQYF.

The sample holds a few counts of this clonotype. This chain links TRBV19 with TRBJ1-2; 8 positions match TRBD1. The germline V gene has CDR1 LNHDA and CDR2 SQIVND (reference sequence). V gave up 6 bases and J gave up 4 bases; unmatched junction bases: 7. This CDR3 spans 14 amino acids. CDR3 loop: CASRGTGGIYGYTF. The CDR3 coding sequence is TGTGCCAGTAGAGGGACAGGCGGGATCTATGGCTACACCTTC.

This clonotype was seen many times. The gene calls are TRBV3-1 and TRBJ1-1; 9 bases fit TRBD1. There are 15 residues in the CDR3. Germline trimming cut 4 bases from V and 3 bases from J; bases unmatched to any gene: 6. Germline V CDR1 and CDR2: LGHDT, YNNKEL (reference sequence). The CDR3 region has the DNA TGTGCCAGCAGCCGAGTACAGGGGGCGCACACTGAAGCTTTCTTT. Translated, it gives CASSRVQGAHTEAFF. The whole variable domain, remainder taken from reference TRBV3-1 and TRBJ1-1, is DTAVSQTPKYLVTQMGNDKSIKCEQNLGHDTMYWYKQDSKKFLKIMFSYNNKELIINETVPNRFSPKSPDKAHLNLHINSLELGDSAVYFCASSRVQGAHTEAFFGQGTRLTVV.

This clonotype was recorded many times. The chain uses TRBV19 and TRBJ2-1; D is ambiguous. The CDR3 covers 12 residues. Trimming left V 9 bases short and J 6 bases short, with 12 bases between. Per the germline V gene, CDR1 is LNHDA and CDR2 is SQIVND (reference sequence). The CDR3 region is CASALEFNEQFF. The CDR3 DNA reads TGTGCCAGCGCCCTCGAATTCAATGAGCAGTTCTTC. The full variable domain, in which reference TRBV19 and TRBJ2-1 provide the parts outside the CDR3, is DGGITQSPKYLFRKEGQNVTLSCEQNLNHDAMYWYRQDPGQGLRLIYYSQIVNDFQKGDIAEGYSVSREKKESFPLTVTSAQKNPTAFYLCASALEFNEQFFGPGTRLTVL.

The table lists this clonotype with many counts. The genes are TRBV4-1 and TRBJ2-7, with 8 bases lining up with TRBD1. Trimming removed 1 base from V and 3 bases from J; junction bases left unmatched: 5. CDR1 and CDR2 from the germline V gene are MGHRA and YSYEKL. The CDR3 is 15 amino acids. CDR3 protein: CASSQGGTGFYEQYF. The CDR3 region has the DNA TGCGCCAGCAGCCAAGGTGGGACAGGCTTCTACGAGCAGTACTTC.

This clonotype occurred many times. The chain carries TRBV2 and TRBJ2-1; the match to TRBD2 covers 9 bases. CDR1 SNHLY and CDR2 FYNNEI come from the germline V gene. V was clipped by 7 bases and J by 6 bases; unmatched bases: 10. CDR3 size: 15 residues. The CDR3 nucleotides read TGTGCCAGCACTCCTAGCGGGGTCTTCAGCAATGAGCAGTTCTTC. Translating gives CASTPSGVFSNEQFF.

Many counts were recorded for this clonotype. This rearrangement joins TRBV12-3 or TRBV12-4 to TRBJ2-7, with 10 positions matching TRBD1. V lost 3 bases to trimming and J lost 4 bases; unmatched junction nucleotides: 3. The CDR3 length is 14 residues. The chain's CDR3 is CASSFRDRGYEQYF. The CDR3 DNA sequence: TGTGCCAGCAGTTTCCGGGACAGGGGTTACGAGCAGTACTTC.

This clonotype was counted ten times or more. The V gene is TRBV12-5, the J gene TRBJ2-5; D is undetermined. CDR1 LGHNT and CDR2 FRNRAP come from the germline V gene. V lost 0 bases and J lost 5, with 4 bases in between. The CDR3 has 12 residues. The CDR3, as DNA: TGTGCTAGTGGTTTGGTAGGGGAGACCCAGTACTTC. Translating gives CASGLVGETQYF. Together with reference TRBV12-5 and TRBJ2-5, the CDR3 gives the full variable domain: DARVTQTPRHKVTEMGQEVTMRCQPILGHNTVFWYRQTMMQGLELLAYFRNRAPLDDSGMPKDRFSAEMPDATLATLKIQPSEPRDSAVYFCASGLVGETQYFGPGTRLLVL.

CDR3 sequence (DNA): TGTGCCAGCAGTTCGACTAGCGGGAATGAGCAGTTCTTC. Translation: CASSSTSGNEQFF. The chain is built from TRBV12-3 or TRBV12-4 and TRBJ2-1; the match to TRBD2 covers 10 bases. The CDR3 is 13 residues long. V was pared by 4 bases and J by 7 bases, with 1 base of the junction left unmatched.

The chain combines TRBV6-2 or TRBV6-3 with TRBJ1-1; TRBD1 is a possible D gene (6 bases). CDR1 is MNHEY, CDR2 SVGEGT, per germline. The CDR3 has 13 amino acids. V was trimmed by 4 bases and J by 7 bases, leaving 13 bases between them. Here the CDR3 DNA reads TGTGCCAGCAGTTTCGTTAGGGGACATGAAGCTTTCTTT. Translation: CASSFVRGHEAFF.

This clonotype was detected many times. The chain couples TRBV4-2 to TRBJ2-7, with TRBD1 matching over 7 bases. After removal of 2 bases from V and 4 bases from J, the junction contained 8 bases not matched to a gene. This CDR3 contains 15 residues. Germline CDR1 LGHNA, CDR2 YNFKEQ. The CDR3 DNA follows: TGTGCCAGCAGCCAATACACAGGGGCCTCGTACGAGCAGTACTTC. Translated, it gives CASSQYTGASYEQYF.

This clonotype was observed many times. The chain couples TRBV11-3 to TRBJ2-2; D remains unclear. V dropped 5 bases and J dropped 6 bases, with 7 bases sitting between them. The CDR3 is 12 amino acids. CDR1 SGHNT and CDR2 YENEEA come from the germline V gene. The CDR3 bases are TGTGCCAGCAGCCTTAACTCCGGGGAGCTGTTTTTT. This gives the protein CASSLNSGELFF.

This clonotype was recorded many times. The chain employs TRBV27 and TRBJ2-1; TRBD1 is a possible D gene (6 bases). Looked up from germline, CDR1 is MNHEY and CDR2 is SMNVEV (reference sequence). This CDR3 has 18 residues. Trimming cost V 2 bases and J 4 bases, with 21 bases left between them. The CDR3, as DNA: TGTGCCAGCAGTTTAAGTTCGGTGGGTTGGGGGCTTTACAATGAGCAGTTCTTC. It translates to CASSLSSVGWGLYNEQFF.

This clonotype was recorded at least ten times. The CDR3 loop is CASSGVSNQPQHF. The CDR3 DNA is TGTGCCAGCAGTGGGGTTAGCAATCAGCCCCAGCATTTT. The genes are TRBV12-3 or TRBV12-4 and TRBJ1-5, with D unclear. The V gene lost 5 bases and the J gene lost 0 bases, with 5 bases spanning the gap. The CDR3 loop spans 13 amino acids.

The sample holds many counts of this clonotype. The V and J genes are TRBV12-3 or TRBV12-4 and TRBJ2-5; 9 bases are shared with TRBD2. V gave up 5 bases and J gave up 3 bases; unmatched junction bases: 4. This CDR3 contains 14 residues. CDR3 sequence (DNA): TGTGCCAGCAGTACGACTAGCGGAGAAGAGACCCAGTACTTC. Translation: CASSTTSGEETQYF.

This clonotype was counted at least ten times. This chain uses TRBV15 with TRBJ2-3, with D perhaps matching TRBD2 (5 bases). V shed 1 base and J shed 2 bases, with 7 bases lying between them. The CDR3 extends over 14 amino acids. The germline V gene encodes CDR1 LNHNV and CDR2 YYDKDF (reference sequence). The chain's CDR3 is CATSRAGFTDTQYF. DNA for the CDR3: TGTGCCACCAGCAGAGCGGGGTTCACAGATACGCAGTATTTT.

This clonotype was seen at least ten times. The rearrangement links TRBV11-3 to TRBJ2-2; weak D call: TRBD2 (6 bases). Trimming removed 4 bases at V and 4 bases at J, with 16 bases between. The CDR3 runs 16 residues. Germline CDR1 SGHNT, CDR2 YENEEA. CDR3 sequence: CASSSRMTSSTGELFF. The CDR3 DNA is TGTGCCAGCAGCTCTCGAATGACTAGTTCCACCGGGGAGCTGTTTTTT.

The table lists this clonotype with many counts. The chain couples TRBV6-6 to TRBJ1-1; D is ambiguous. Trimming cost V 0 bases and J 5 bases, with 7 bases left between them. The CDR3 is made up of 13 amino acids. Per germline, CDR1 MNHNY and CDR2 SVGAGI (reference sequence). This CDR3 reads CASSYSTGTEAFF. The DNA of the CDR3 is TGTGCCAGCAGTTACTCGACTGGGACTGAAGCTTTCTTT.

This clonotype appeared many times. The chain employs TRBV28 and TRBJ2-5, with D perhaps given as TRBD1 or TRBD2 (5 bases each). The CDR3 is made up of 14 amino acids. The germline V and J ends were trimmed by 3 bases and 5 bases, with 13 bases remaining between them. Per the germline V gene, CDR1 is MDHEN and CDR2 is SYDVKM. The CDR3 reads CASSFPGDPETQYF. As DNA, the CDR3 is TGTGCCAGCAGTTTCCCTGGGGACCCTGAGACCCAGTACTTC.

This clonotype was seen ten or more times. The V gene is TRBV9, the J gene TRBJ2-1; 10 bases line up with TRBD2. With 3 bases clipped from V and 3 bases from J, the junction kept 6 bases outside the gene matches. Per the germline V gene, CDR1 is SGDLS and CDR2 is YYNGEE. This CDR3 has 16 amino acids. The CDR3 DNA is TGTGCCAGCAGCGCCTGGACTAGCGGAAACTACAATGAGCAGTTCTTC. Encoded protein: CASSAWTSGNYNEQFF.

This clonotype occurred many times. The V call is TRBV7-2, the J call TRBJ2-5, with D possibly being TRBD1 (6 bases). This CDR3 comprises 14 residues. Trimming left V 7 bases short and J 1 base short, with 13 bases between. Germline values: CDR1 SGHTA, CDR2 FQGNSA. The chain's CDR3 is CASNLDRFQETQYF. CDR3 nucleotide sequence: TGTGCCAGCAACCTGGACAGATTCCAAGAGACCCAGTACTTC.